This T cell receptor (beta chain) originates from a study of regulatory T cells in long-lasting Graves disease. The time point denotes: newly diagnosed GD, antithyroid drugs for less than 3 months. PBMC-extracted RNA yielded the TCR library. iRepertoire HTBI primers and Arm-PCR of CDR3 regions built TCR beta libraries. TCRdb passed the multiplex PCR reads through MiXCR, listing each CDR3 protein once. The sample shows 500,000 or so distinct CDR3 sequences, 11% to 15% of them seen only once. This clonotype has ten or more counts. This CDR3 is built from 13 residues. Deletions cut 5 bases from V and 6 bases from J, with 13 bases between. This same sample was also taken into another study, of T cells in Graves' hyperthyroidism and ophthalmopathy.

This sample comprised peripheral blood mononuclear cells (PBMCs), obtained at new diagnosis, from a patient treated with antithyroid drugs. The chain combines TRBV12-3 or TRBV12-4 with TRBJ1-1; a possible D gene is TRBD1 (6 bases). The clonotype was recovered from a woman in her fifties or sixties with Graves disease. CDR3 loop: CASSRGGRSEAFF. CDR3 DNA sequence: TGTGCCAGCAGTAGGGGGGGCAGATCTGAAGCTTTCTTT.